Detailed here is one T cell receptor beta chain. Its specific antigen is unknown. No base quality values were provided; no much bigger clone lies one nucleotide off. This entry comes from a study of T cell responses to AZD1222 COVID-19 vaccine (dated by TCRdb to 2020 to 2023). Broadly, across the study: AZD1222 recipients whose second dose came at about 4 weeks and those whose second dose came at about 12 weeks were combined into one group, since spike-specific TCR depth and breadth did not differ between the two schedules. Trial participants were enrolled by age into subgroups of 18-55, 56-69 and 70-plus years, and about 150, 27 and 61 TCR-sequenced participants, respectively, were included in these subgroups. TCR sequencing covered 233 trial participants: nearly 210 given two doses of AZD1222 and about 26 given two doses of MenACWY control vaccine.

The CDR3, from cysteine to phenylalanine, totals 17 residues. The read is trimmed to its CDR3 DNA, 51 bases read in frame from base 1. For CDR1 and CDR2, the germline V gene (reference sequence) lists LNHDA and SQIVND. Trimming accounts for 7 bases at V and 4 bases at J, while the number of junction bases matched to no gene is 13. Points the paper makes about the study in general: After two AZD1222 doses, spike-specific TCR breadth and depth were significantly higher than at day 0 and than in MenACWY recipients. Reportedly, almost half of the unique spike-specific TCRs recognized epitopes lying outside the regions that are mutated in the B.1.351 and B.1.1.7 variants. Conclusions about previously exposed vaccinees were limited because only six AZD1222 recipients were SARS-CoV-2 seropositive at baseline. No day 14 peak-response samples were available, so repertoires were characterized only after the peak T cell response. Participants were mostly white British, with more females than males. The authors suggested clonal diversity may have been underestimated. CD4 TCRs associated with the vaccine covered the entire spike protein, and the dominant responses were in regions 160-218 and 743-854. In the small 56-69-year group, the increase in depth fell short of significance, most likely because of low power.

The CDR3 regions of human TCRbeta chains were analyzed by immunosequencing. As for how the authors treated the data: TCRs in the repertoires were matched against a reference library of SARS-CoV-2-specific TCRs that had been generated with the MIRA antigen-specificity platform. Breadth meant the fraction of unique TCRs that were SARS-CoV-2-associated, whereas depth meant the fraction of total T cells that were SARS-CoV-2-associated. Each spike-specific TCR was assigned to its reactive spike region and to a CD4 or CD8 class using the MIRA data. Log10-transformed breadth and depth values were compared by one-way ANOVA with Sidak's multiple comparisons tests. The table was pulled from immuneACCESS by TCRdb, which kept in-frame rearrangements only. Such tables lose some clones; where checked, under half of the loss comes from unresolved V genes, and the rest has no known cause. The D gene and trimming were derived from the DNA, and the V and J assignments and clone size from that table. This sample has 150,000 or so clones in its table, and over 85% of those were observed once. Jointly, the top ten make up less than 3% of the sample.

This sample's time point label indicates: baseline before first vaccination. Vaccinee samples came from UK trials COV001 and COV002, including a single-blind randomized controlled phase 2/3 trial of AZD1222 (ChAdOx1 nCoV-19) in healthy adults. For TCRbeta chain sequencing, PBMC samples were collected from trial participants at day 0 and at day 28 after the second dose. The specimen was peripheral blood, collected on day 0 of AZD1222 vaccination. This TCR came from an adult in good health. The sequence is built from TRBV19 and TRBJ2-2; the junction holds 9 bases that match TRBD2. DNA sequence: TGTGCCAGTACCTCGCGGCTAGCGGGATGGTCCACCGGGGAGCTGTTTTTT. This codes for CASTSRLAGWSTGELFF.